This T cell receptor (beta chain) was captured by sequencing in a study of T cell repertoires in cytomegalovirus infection. Study in general: Indications of both CMV infection and matching HLA type were provided by public TCR beta signatures. Study results and caveats: Clonotypes of TCR beta that were HLA-C-restricted and CMV-specific dominated the ex vivo response.

A word on this clonotype: Its antigen is unknown.

The CDR3 consists of 17 residues. V shed 0 bases and J 0 bases; nucleotides not matched to a gene: 6. Germline V gene data show CDR1 as MNHEY and CDR2 as SVGEGT. MiXCR, applied by TCRdb to the reads, yields one record per CDR3 protein. This table has around 630,000 distinct CDR3 sequences, 24% appearing once. The receptor was derived from a human donor in good health (CMV status not recorded). Some clones in this sample may be carry-over from other donors' samples. The J gene is TRBJ2-5, the V gene TRBV6-2 or TRBV6-3, with 8 bases lining up with TRBD2. Sequencing was carried out using CD8+ T cells from PBMCs. The DNA of the CDR3 is TGTGCCAGCAGTTACTCCGACGGGGGGGCCGACCAAGAGACCCAGTACTTC. Translated: CASSYSDGGADQETQYF.